This T cell receptor (beta chain) was captured in a study of regulatory T cells in long-lasting Graves disease. Overall study findings and caveats: Favored usage of TRBV28, TRBJ1-2 and TRBJ2-5 was recorded in persistent disease.

The V gene lost 2 bases and the J gene lost 1 base, with 8 bases spanning the gap. The CDR3 has 13 amino acids. Germline V gene data show CDR1 as DFQATT and CDR2 as SNEGSKA (reference sequence). Arm-PCR of CDR3 regions and iRepertoire HTBI primers were the basis on which TCR beta libraries were built. TCRdb independently ran MiXCR on the multiplex PCR reads; one entry per CDR3 protein. The sample lists 250,000 to 300,000 distinct CDR3 sequences; 15% to 20% were seen once. The sample's time point: newly diagnosed GD, antithyroid drugs for less than 3 months. Extracted PBMC RNA gave rise to the TCR library. Diagnosis followed American Thyroid Association guidelines for Graves' disease. This clonotype was observed at least ten times. Its antigen is unknown. The same specimen was also included in a second study, on T cells in Graves' hyperthyroidism and ophthalmopathy. This second study notes: Pregnant or lactating patients were excluded, as were those with uncontrolled infection or other autoimmune disease.

The sequences come from peripheral blood mononuclear cells (PBMCs), collected at new diagnosis, from a patient treated with antithyroid drugs. The V and J genes are TRBV20-1 and TRBJ1-1, with a weak D call TRBD1 (5 bases). The sequence came from a woman aged 25 to 39 with Graves disease. The CDR3, as DNA: TGCAGTGCTAGACTACAGGAGAACACTGAAGCTTTCTTT. As protein: CSARLQENTEAFF.